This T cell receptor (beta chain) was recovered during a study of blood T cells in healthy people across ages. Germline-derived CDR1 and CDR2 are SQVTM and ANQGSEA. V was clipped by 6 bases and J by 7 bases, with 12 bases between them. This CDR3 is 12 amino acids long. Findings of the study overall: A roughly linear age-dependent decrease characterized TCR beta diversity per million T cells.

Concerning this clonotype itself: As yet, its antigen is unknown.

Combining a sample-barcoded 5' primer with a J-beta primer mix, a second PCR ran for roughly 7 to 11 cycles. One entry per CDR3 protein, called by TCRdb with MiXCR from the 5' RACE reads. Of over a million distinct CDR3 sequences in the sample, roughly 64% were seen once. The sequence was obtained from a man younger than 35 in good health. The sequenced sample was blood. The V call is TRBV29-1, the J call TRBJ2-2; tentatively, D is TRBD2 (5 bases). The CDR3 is CSVSIAGGELFF. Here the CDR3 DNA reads TGCAGCGTATCAATTGCGGGCGGGGAGCTGTTTTTT.